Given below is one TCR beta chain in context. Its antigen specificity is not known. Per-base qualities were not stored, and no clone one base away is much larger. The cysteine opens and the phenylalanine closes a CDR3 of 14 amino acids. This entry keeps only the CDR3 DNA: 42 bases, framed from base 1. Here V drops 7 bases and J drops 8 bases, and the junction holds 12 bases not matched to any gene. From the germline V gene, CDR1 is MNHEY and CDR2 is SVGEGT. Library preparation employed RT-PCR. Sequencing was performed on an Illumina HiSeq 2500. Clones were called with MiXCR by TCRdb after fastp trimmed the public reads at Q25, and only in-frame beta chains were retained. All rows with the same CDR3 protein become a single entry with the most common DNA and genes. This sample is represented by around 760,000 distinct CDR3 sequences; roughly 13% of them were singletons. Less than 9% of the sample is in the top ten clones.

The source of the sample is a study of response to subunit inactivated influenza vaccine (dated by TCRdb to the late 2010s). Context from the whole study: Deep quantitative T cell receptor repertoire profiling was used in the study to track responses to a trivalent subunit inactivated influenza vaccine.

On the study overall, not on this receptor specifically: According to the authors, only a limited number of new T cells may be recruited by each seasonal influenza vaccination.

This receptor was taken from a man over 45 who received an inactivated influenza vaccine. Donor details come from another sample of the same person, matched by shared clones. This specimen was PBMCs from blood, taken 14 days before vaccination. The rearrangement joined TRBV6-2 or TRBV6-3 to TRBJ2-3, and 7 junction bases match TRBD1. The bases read TGTGCCAGCAATGCCGGGGCGACAGGGATTACGCAGTATTTT. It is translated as CASNAGATGITQYF.